This section outlines one T cell receptor (beta chain) sequence together with its context. The record originates from a study of blood T cell repertoires in COVID-19. Study background: Samples representing acute and convalescent COVID-19 were sourced from the United States, Italy and Spain. Sample material is recorded as cDNA or gDNA derived from T cells, B-cell-depleted T cells, or PBMCs.

This CDR3 spans 16 amino acids. The V and J ends lost 1 base and 3 bases respectively, with 15 bases between them. Germline V gene data show CDR1 as LGHNA and CDR2 as YSLEER. Original processing notes: The assay estimated nucleated cells by amplifying reference gene primers. TCRdb keeps only in-frame clones here, not all; method: immunoSEQ multiplex PCR. V and J calls and clone size are copied from that table; D and trimming were computed from the DNA. The data show 170,000 or so clones, around four fifths seen once. This rearrangement joins TRBV4-3 to TRBJ1-2; no clear D gene. Sequences were obtained from peripheral blood. This TCR was recovered from a woman aged 55-70 years with acute or convalescent COVID-19. The CDR3 DNA sequence: TGCGCCAGCAGCCAAGGCGCGAGGGATCCCGACTATGGCTACACCTTC. It is translated as CASSQGARDPDYGYTF.